Each of the 5 T cell receptor beta chains below was sequenced from the same sample in a study of quantifying T cell responses using KT2 cells (dated by TCRdb to about 2017). With respect to the entire study: RNA was DNase-treated and reverse transcribed with TCR alpha and beta constant-region primers, mostly using SuperScript III.

Libraries were made using UMI-ligation and nested PCR. Reads for this sample came from an Illumina MiSeq. A single-stranded oligonucleotide carrying the Illumina SP2 sequence and a UMI was ligated to the cDNA 3' end using T4 RNA ligase 1. PCR1 used about 4 cycles (98 degrees C 15 s, 69 degrees C 30 s, 72 degrees C 40 s), and the beta primer was an equimolar mix of RC1.1 and RC1.2 that covered TRBC1 and TRBC2. TCRdb reprocessed the public reads (quality trimming at Q25 with fastp, clone calling with MiXCR) and kept in-frame beta chains. Under each unique CDR3 protein, matching rows form one entry showing the most common genes and DNA. The sample includes 45,000 to 65,000 distinct CDR3 sequences, with around an eighth observed a single time. The top ten clones comprise roughly 9.5% of the sample. Sequencing input: PBMCs spiked with cells of the T cell clone KT2. These receptors were taken from a human donor.

At least ten counts were recorded for this clonotype. V and J are TRBV7-9 and TRBJ1-2; D is possibly TRBD1 (5 bases). V gave up 5 bases and J gave up 3 bases, with 16 bases separating them. The CDR3 is made up of 15 amino acids. Per germline, CDR1 SEHNR and CDR2 FQNEAQ (reference sequence). The CDR3 coding sequence is TGTGCCAGCAGCAGCGGTGGGGTACAGGACTATGGCTACACCTTC. Translated: CASSSGGVQDYGYTF.

This clonotype was counted at least ten times. One end of the junction fails to match germline, which may point to a read error. The V call is TRBV10-2, the J call TRBJ2-6; D gene unclear. CDR1 is WSHSY, CDR2 SAAADI, per germline. The CDR3 is 13 residues long. The CDR3 DNA sequence: TGCGCCAGCAGGGAGTCTGGGGCCAACGTCCTGACTTTC. This encodes CASRESGANVLTF.

On this clonotype itself: This may be a read error: a much more frequent sequence differs by one nucleotide. In this CDR3 the conserved last residue, phenylalanine or tryptophan, is missing, so a read error is likely. This sequence joins TRBV7-8 and TRBJ2-7; 11 nucleotides agree with TRBD1. The ends lost 2 bases at V and 6 bases at J; junction bases unmatched: 6. The CDR3 contains 15 residues. Germline loops: CDR1 SGHVS, CDR2 FQNEAQ. CDR3 loop: CASSLTGTGGFEQYL. Written as DNA, the CDR3 is TGTGCCAGCAGCTTAACCGGGACAGGGGGTTTCGAGCAGTACTTA.

For the CDR3, the DNA is TGTGCCAGCAGTTTAGTGACAGGGACCTACGAGCAGTACTTC. Translating it yields CASSLVTGTYEQYF. The J gene is TRBJ2-7, the V gene TRBV28; TRBD1 matches at 7 bases. The CDR3 has 14 residues. Germline CDR1 MDHEN, CDR2 SYDVKM. Trimming took 2 bases from V and 2 from J; bases not matched to a gene: 3.

This clonotype was picked up many times. The rearrangement uses TRBV27 and TRBJ1-2; TRBD1 aligns across 7 bases. The germline V gene has CDR1 MNHEY and CDR2 SMNVEV (reference sequence). The CDR3 runs 15 residues. V shed 5 bases, J shed 0 bases, and the junction held 6 bases outside the gene matches. The CDR3 is CASSLQGHANYGYTF. CDR3 bases: TGTGCCAGCAGTCTACAGGGGCACGCTAACTATGGCTACACCTTC.